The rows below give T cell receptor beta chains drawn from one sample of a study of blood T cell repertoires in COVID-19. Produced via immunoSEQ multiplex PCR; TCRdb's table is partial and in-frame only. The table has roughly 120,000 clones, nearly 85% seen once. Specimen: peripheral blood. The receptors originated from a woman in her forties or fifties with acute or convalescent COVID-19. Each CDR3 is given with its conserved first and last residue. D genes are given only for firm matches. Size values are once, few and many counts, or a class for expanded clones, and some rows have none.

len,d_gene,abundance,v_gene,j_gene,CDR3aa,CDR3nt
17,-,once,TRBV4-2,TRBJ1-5,CASSQDFSNRRGQPQHF,TGTGCCAGCAGCCAAGATTTTTCGAACAGGAGGGGTCAGCCCCAGCATTTT
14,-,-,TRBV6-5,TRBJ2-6,CASRRGSGANVLTF,TGTGCCAGCAGGCGAGGGTCTGGGGCCAACGTCCTGACTTTC
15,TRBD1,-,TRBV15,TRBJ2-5,CATSRVNRGQETQYF,TGTGCCACCAGCAGGGTAAACAGGGGGCAAGAGACCCAGTACTTC
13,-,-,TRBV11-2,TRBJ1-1,CASSLRVGTEAFF,TGTGCCAGCAGCCTCAGGGTGGGCACTGAAGCTTTCTTT
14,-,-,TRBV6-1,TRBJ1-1,CASSESDRGGTAFF,TGTGCCAGCAGTGAATCTGATAGGGGGGGGACGGCTTTCTTT
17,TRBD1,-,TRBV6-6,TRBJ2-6,CASSRDRVGSGANVLTF,TGTGCCAGCAGTCGGGACAGGGTAGGCTCTGGGGCCAACGTCCTGACTTTC
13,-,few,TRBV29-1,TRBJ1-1,CSAREEITTEAFF,TGCAGCGCCAGAGAGGAGATCACCACTGAAGCTTTCTTT
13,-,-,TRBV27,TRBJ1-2,CASSQTGYYGYTF,TGTGCCAGCAGTCAGACAGGATACTATGGCTACACCTTC
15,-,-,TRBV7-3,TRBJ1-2,CASSLRRPGEYGYTF,TGTGCCAGCAGCTTAAGACGGCCAGGGGAATATGGCTACACCTTC
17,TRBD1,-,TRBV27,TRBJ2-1,CASSFGLRDRGMGEQFF,TGTGCCAGCAGTTTCGGGCTCCGGGACAGGGGTATGGGTGAGCAGTTCTTC
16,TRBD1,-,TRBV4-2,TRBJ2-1,CASSQARDRGLDEQFF,TGTGCCAGCAGCCAAGCCCGGGACAGGGGGCTCGATGAGCAGTTCTTC
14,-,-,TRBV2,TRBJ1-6,CASSDRITYSPLHF,TGTGCCAGCAGTGATAGAATAACTTATTCACCCCTCCACTTT
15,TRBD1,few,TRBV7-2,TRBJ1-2,CASSAGQVRSYGYTF,TGTGCCAGCAGCGCCGGACAGGTTAGATCCTATGGCTACACCTTC
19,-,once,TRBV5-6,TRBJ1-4,CASSPRWGKRGETNEKLFF,TGTGCCAGCAGCCCTAGGTGGGGGAAGCGGGGTGAAACTAATGAAAAACTGTTTTTT
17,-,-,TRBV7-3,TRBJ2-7,CASSLKGGGEPSYEQYF,TGTGCCAGCAGCTTAAAGGGCGGAGGGGAGCCCTCTTACGAGCAGTACTTC
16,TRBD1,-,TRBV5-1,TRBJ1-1,CASSLVGQGVNTEAFF,TGCGCCAGCAGCTTGGTAGGGCAGGGGGTAAACACTGAAGCTTTCTTT
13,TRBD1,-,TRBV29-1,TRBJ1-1,CSVWTGGTTEAFF,TGCAGCGTTTGGACAGGTGGGACCACTGAAGCTTTCTTT
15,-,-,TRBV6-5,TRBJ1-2,CASSISETVTSGYTF,TGTGCCAGCAGCATCTCCGAGACAGTCACAAGCGGCTACACCTTC
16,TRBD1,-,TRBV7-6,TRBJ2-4,CASSLGTGKAKNIQYF,TGTGCCAGCAGCCTCGGGACAGGGAAGGCCAAAAACATTCAGTACTTC
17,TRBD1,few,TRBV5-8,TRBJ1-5,CASSSGTGPHSNQPQHF,TGTGCCAGCAGCTCCGGGACAGGGCCTCATAGCAATCAGCCCCAGCATTTT
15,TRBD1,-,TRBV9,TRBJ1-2,CASSPRDRDNYGYTF,TGTGCCAGCAGCCCCCGGGACAGGGATAACTATGGCTACACCTTC
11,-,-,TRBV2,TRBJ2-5,CASSDIETQYF,TGTGCCAGCAGTGACATAGAGACCCAGTACTTC
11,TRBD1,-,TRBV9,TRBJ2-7,CASSEGQGMNF,TGTGCCAGCAGCGAGGGACAGGGGATGAACTTC
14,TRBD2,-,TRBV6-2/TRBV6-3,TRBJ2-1,CASSSGGAKNEQFF,TGTGCCAGCAGTAGCGGGGGGGCCAAGAATGAGCAGTTCTTC
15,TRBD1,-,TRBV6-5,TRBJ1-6,CASSRQGSSNSPLHF,TGTGCCAGCAGTAGACAGGGGAGTAGTAATTCACCCCTCCACTTT
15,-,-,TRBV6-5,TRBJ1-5,CASSTDSALSGPQHF,TGTGCCAGCAGTACGGACAGTGCCTTGAGTGGGCCCCAGCATTTT
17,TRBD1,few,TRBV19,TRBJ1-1,CASSIGQGVGIDTEAFF,TGTGCCAGTAGTATCGGGCAGGGGGTTGGTATTGACACTGAAGCTTTCTTT
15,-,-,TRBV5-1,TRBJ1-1,CASSLGPQGLSEAFF,TGCGCCAGCAGCTTGGGTCCCCAGGGTCTATCTGAAGCTTTCTTT
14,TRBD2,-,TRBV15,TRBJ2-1,CATSSGGVYNEQFF,TGTGCCACCAGCAGCGGGGGGGTCTACAATGAGCAGTTCTTC